Listed below are T cell receptor beta chains from one sample, sequenced in a study of OX40 agonist ivuxolimab in advanced cancers. Clones were read by immunoSEQ multiplex PCR, and TCRdb kept only the in-frame ones, dropping some. This table holds 70,000 to 75,000 clones, 80% to 95% found once. Sample: CD4+ or CD8+ T cells sorted from blood, taken in a trial of the OX40 agonist ivuxolimab. These receptors were taken from an adult with an advanced solid tumor such as melanoma, head and neck, liver or kidney cancer. The CDR3 runs from the conserved cysteine through the conserved F or W. D genes are given only for firm matches. Rows give clone size only sometimes, using once, few, many, or a class for an expanded clone.

j_gene: TRBJ2-1; v_gene: TRBV2; d_gene: TRBD2; abundance: .; CDR3nt: TGTGCCAGCAGTAGTCGAGCGGGAGGGTACAATGAGCAGTTCTTC; CDR3aa: CASSSRAGGYNEQFF
j_gene: TRBJ2-1; v_gene: TRBV5-1; d_gene: .; abundance: .; CDR3nt: TGCGCCAGCAGCCTAGGGGGGGCATCCTACAATGAGCAGTTCTTC; CDR3aa: CASSLGGASYNEQFF
j_gene: TRBJ2-1; v_gene: TRBV4-3; d_gene: .; abundance: .; CDR3nt: TGCGCCAGCAGCCAAGACAGGGCCTCCTACAATGAGCAGTTCTTC; CDR3aa: CASSQDRASYNEQFF
j_gene: TRBJ2-7; v_gene: TRBV11-3; d_gene: .; abundance: .; CDR3nt: TGTGCCAGCAGCCCCCGGCAGGGGGGAATCTACGAGCAGTACTTC; CDR3aa: CASSPRQGGIYEQYF
j_gene: TRBJ1-4; v_gene: TRBV7-2; d_gene: .; abundance: .; CDR3nt: TGTGCCAGCAGCCTCGGGACTGACCGACTGTTTTTT; CDR3aa: CASSLGTDRLFF
j_gene: TRBJ2-1; v_gene: TRBV19; d_gene: .; abundance: .; CDR3nt: TGTGCCAGTACAGAGAACCAGGTCGTTAGGAATGAGCAGTTCTTC; CDR3aa: CASTENQVVRNEQFF
j_gene: TRBJ2-1; v_gene: TRBV29-1; d_gene: TRBD2; abundance: .; CDR3nt: TGCAGCGTTCGGGGCCGGGGGGAATACAATGAGCAGTTCTTC; CDR3aa: CSVRGRGEYNEQFF
j_gene: TRBJ2-4; v_gene: TRBV27; d_gene: TRBD2; abundance: .; CDR3nt: TGTGCCAGCAGGGGACTAGCGGAAGTGAACATTCAGTACTTC; CDR3aa: CASRGLAEVNIQYF
j_gene: TRBJ1-4; v_gene: TRBV19; d_gene: TRBD1; abundance: .; CDR3nt: TGTGCCAGTAGCCAGGGGGCCATGGATGAAAAACTGTTTTTT; CDR3aa: CASSQGAMDEKLFF
j_gene: TRBJ2-3; v_gene: TRBV4-2; d_gene: .; abundance: .; CDR3nt: TGTGCCAGCAGCCAAGTCTGGGCTAGCACAGATACGCAGTATTTT; CDR3aa: CASSQVWASTDTQYF
j_gene: TRBJ2-7; v_gene: TRBV6-5; d_gene: .; abundance: .; CDR3nt: TGTGCCAGCAGTTACTCATGGGGTTCCGAGCAGTACTTC; CDR3aa: CASSYSWGSEQYF
j_gene: TRBJ1-5; v_gene: TRBV2; d_gene: .; abundance: .; CDR3nt: TGTGCCAGCAGTGGCGAAGGGGGCAATCAGCCCCAGCATTTT; CDR3aa: CASSGEGGNQPQHF
j_gene: TRBJ1-2; v_gene: TRBV7-9; d_gene: TRBD1; abundance: .; CDR3nt: TGTGCCAGCAGCTTAGGTGGGACAGAAGCTAACTATGGCTACACCTTC; CDR3aa: CASSLGGTEANYGYTF
j_gene: TRBJ1-2; v_gene: TRBV10-3; d_gene: .; abundance: once; CDR3nt: TGTGCCATCAGTGAGTCCGGCGGACAGTACCGTAACTATGGCTACACCTTC; CDR3aa: CAISESGGQYRNYGYTF
j_gene: TRBJ2-2; v_gene: TRBV5-1; d_gene: TRBD1; abundance: .; CDR3nt: TGCGCCAGTAGGAGAGGGGGCGCCGACGGGGAGCTGTTTTTT; CDR3aa: CASRRGGADGELFF
j_gene: TRBJ2-1; v_gene: TRBV7-9; d_gene: .; abundance: .; CDR3nt: TGTGCCAGCAGCTTAGATGGGCGAAGCAGTGAGCAGTTCTTC; CDR3aa: CASSLDGRSSEQFF
j_gene: TRBJ2-1; v_gene: TRBV29-1; d_gene: .; abundance: .; CDR3nt: TGCAGCGTTGAACGGGGTTCCAATGAGCAGTTCTTC; CDR3aa: CSVERGSNEQFF
j_gene: TRBJ1-1; v_gene: TRBV5-5; d_gene: .; abundance: .; CDR3nt: TGTGCCAGCAGCTTGGAAGGGGAGACTGAAGCTTTCTTT; CDR3aa: CASSLEGETEAFF
j_gene: TRBJ2-7; v_gene: TRBV7-2; d_gene: TRBD2; abundance: .; CDR3nt: TGTGCCAGCAGTTCCCATAGCGGGAGCTACGAGCAGTACTTC; CDR3aa: CASSSHSGSYEQYF
j_gene: TRBJ2-7; v_gene: TRBV7-2; d_gene: TRBD2; abundance: .; CDR3nt: TGTGCCAGCAGCCTTACTCGGACTAGCGGTCCCTACGAGCAGTACTTC; CDR3aa: CASSLTRTSGPYEQYF
j_gene: TRBJ1-4; v_gene: TRBV5-1; d_gene: .; abundance: .; CDR3nt: TGCGCCAGCAGCTTGGGCGGACAGTTTGATAATGAAAAACTGTTTTTT; CDR3aa: CASSLGGQFDNEKLFF
j_gene: TRBJ1-2; v_gene: TRBV19; d_gene: .; abundance: once; CDR3nt: TGTGCCAGTAGTATAGAAACAGGGTTAGCTAACTATGGCTACACCTTC; CDR3aa: CASSIETGLANYGYTF
j_gene: TRBJ1-5; v_gene: TRBV28; d_gene: .; abundance: .; CDR3nt: TGTGCCAGCAGTTTAGTCGAGCCGGCCCAGCCCCAGCATTTT; CDR3aa: CASSLVEPAQPQHF
j_gene: TRBJ2-1; v_gene: TRBV5-1; d_gene: TRBD1; abundance: .; CDR3nt: TGCGCCAGCAGCTTACAACCCCCGACAGGGCGACACTACAATGAGCAGTTCTTC; CDR3aa: CASSLQPPTGRHYNEQFF
j_gene: TRBJ2-3; v_gene: TRBV19; d_gene: TRBD1; abundance: .; CDR3nt: TGTGCCAGTAGTATAGTGGGGAGAACAGGGGGCGCGGATACGCAGTATTTT; CDR3aa: CASSIVGRTGGADTQYF